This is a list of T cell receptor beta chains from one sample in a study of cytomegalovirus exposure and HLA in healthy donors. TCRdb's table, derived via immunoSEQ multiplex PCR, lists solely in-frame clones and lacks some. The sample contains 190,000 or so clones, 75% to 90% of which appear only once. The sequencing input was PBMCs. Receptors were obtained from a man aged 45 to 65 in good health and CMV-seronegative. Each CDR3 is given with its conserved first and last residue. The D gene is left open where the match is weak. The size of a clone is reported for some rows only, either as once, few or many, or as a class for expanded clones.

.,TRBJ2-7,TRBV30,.,TGTGCCTGGGGGCCAGCTGATCCCTTTTTCTACGAGCAGTACTTC,CAWGPADPFFYEQYF
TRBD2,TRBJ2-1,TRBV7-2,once,TGTGCCAGCAGCCATAGCGGGGCCTCCTACAATGAGCAGTTCTTC,CASSHSGASYNEQFF
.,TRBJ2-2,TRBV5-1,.,TGCGCCAGCAGGGGCGTAACAGGCGCGAACACCGGGGAGCTGTTTTTT,CASRGVTGANTGELFF
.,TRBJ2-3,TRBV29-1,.,TGCAGCGTTTGGGCTAGCGGCACAGATACGCAGTATTTT,CSVWASGTDTQYF
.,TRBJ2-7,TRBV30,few,TGTGCCTGGAAGCCCGACAGGTCCTACGAGCAGTACTTC,CAWKPDRSYEQYF
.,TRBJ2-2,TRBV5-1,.,TGCGCCATTCTTACGAACACCGGGGAGCTGTTTTTT,CAILTNTGELFF
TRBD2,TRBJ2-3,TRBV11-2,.,TGTGCCAGCAGCCCAGGAGGACTAGCGGGGGGGGGAGATACGCAGTATTTT,CASSPGGLAGGGDTQYF
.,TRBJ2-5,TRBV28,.,TGTGCCAGCAGTTTAAGGGGTAGCAAGACCCAGTACTTC,CASSLRGSKTQYF
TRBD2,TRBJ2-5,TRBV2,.,TGTGCCAGTAGCGGGGGCCTCCGTGAGACCCAGTACTTC,CASSGGLRETQYF
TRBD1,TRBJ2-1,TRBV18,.,TGTGCCAGCTTGACCCAGACAGGGGGCGGTGAGCAGTTCTTC,CASLTQTGGGEQFF
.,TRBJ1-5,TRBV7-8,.,TGTGCCAGCAGCTTAGTCCCCGGAGTAAATAGCAATCAGCCCCAGCATTTT,CASSLVPGVNSNQPQHF
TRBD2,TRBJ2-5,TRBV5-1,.,TGCGCCAGCAGCCCCGGACTAGCGGGAATAGAGACCCAGTACTTC,CASSPGLAGIETQYF
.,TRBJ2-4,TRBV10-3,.,TGTGCCATCAGTGAGTCGAGTTCCAGGGGGGAGGCCAAAAACATTCAGTACTTC,CAISESSSRGEAKNIQYF
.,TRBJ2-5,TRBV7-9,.,TGTGCCAGCAGCTTAGCGCTGGGCAGCCAAGAGACCCAGTACTTC,CASSLALGSQETQYF
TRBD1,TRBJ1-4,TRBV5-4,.,TGTGCCAGTAACCAGGGGGTTAATGAAAAACTGTTTTTT,CASNQGVNEKLFF
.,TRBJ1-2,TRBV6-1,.,TGTGCCAGCAGTGCGGACATGGTGTCGTATGGCTACACCTTC,CASSADMVSYGYTF
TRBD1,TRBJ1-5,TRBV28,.,TGTGCCAGCAATGGACAGGGGGCACAGCCCCAGCATTTT,CASNGQGAQPQHF